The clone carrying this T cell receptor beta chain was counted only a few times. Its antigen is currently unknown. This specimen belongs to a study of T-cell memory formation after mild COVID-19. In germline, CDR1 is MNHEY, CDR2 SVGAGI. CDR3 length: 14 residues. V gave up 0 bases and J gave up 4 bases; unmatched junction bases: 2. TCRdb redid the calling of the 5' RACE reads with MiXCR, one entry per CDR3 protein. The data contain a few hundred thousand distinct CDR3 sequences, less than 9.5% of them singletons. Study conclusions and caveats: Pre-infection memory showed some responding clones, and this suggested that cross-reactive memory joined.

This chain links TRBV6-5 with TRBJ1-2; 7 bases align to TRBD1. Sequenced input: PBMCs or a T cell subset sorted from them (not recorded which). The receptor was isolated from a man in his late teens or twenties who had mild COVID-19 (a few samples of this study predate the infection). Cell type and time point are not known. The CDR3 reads CASSYSGDSYGYTF. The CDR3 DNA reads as TGTGCCAGCAGTTACTCCGGGGACAGCTATGGCTACACCTTC.